Given below is one T cell receptor beta chain in context. The target of this receptor is not known. No clone much larger than this one lies a single base away; base qualities are absent. TCRbeta CDR3 regions were sequenced with the immunoSEQ Assay. After extraction, genomic DNA underwent amplification by bias-controlled multiplex PCR, followed by high-throughput sequencing. As for the original processing: To quantify the absolute abundance of each unique TCRbeta CDR3 region, sequences were collapsed and filtered. T cell fraction was estimated by normalization of TCRbeta template counts to usable DNA, with usable DNA being measured through amplification of reference genes present in all nucleated cells. Repertoire TCRs were annotated as SARS-CoV-2-specific by exact matching of V gene, CDR3 amino acid sequence and J gene to a known reactive TCR set. The reference SARS-CoV-2 TCR set was derived from MIRA and filtered for enrichment in COVID-19-positive ImmuneCODE repertoires, a step that removed public or cross-reactive TCRs. Using the MIRA antigens, annotated TCRs were further analysed by specific ORF or by position within an ORF. Breadth was defined as the number of annotated unique rearrangements divided by the total number of unique productive rearrangements, and depth was defined as the summed frequency of the annotated unique rearrangements. Two-sided Wilcoxon rank-sum tests were applied when comparing TCR breadth between groups. TCRdb took this table from immuneACCESS and kept in-frame rearrangements with V and J called. Such tables lack part of the clones; where checked against another copy, unresolved V genes explain under half of the gap, and the rest is unexplained. That table supplies the V and J calls and clone size; D and trimming were determined from the DNA. The sample contains about 500,000 clones, about nine tenths of them found a single time. The ten most abundant clones make up roughly 1.7% of the sample.

What this sample's treatment or condition label stands for: roughly 20 received Ad26.COV2.S at low or high dose, single or two shots; roughly five received placebo; per-sample allocation not given. Repertoires of vaccine and placebo recipients were sequenced from samples taken on day 63 after the first injection. Cohort 1b enrolled about 25 adults aged 18-55 years at a single site in Boston, USA, between 29 July and 7 August 2020. Ad26.COV2.S was a replication-incompetent adenovirus type 26 vector that expressed a prefusion-stabilized SARS-CoV-2 spike protein derived from the original Wuhan strain. These data belong to a study of Ad26.COV2.S vaccination and SARS-CoV-2 variants (dated by TCRdb to the early 2020s). Study-level background: Vaccine-arm donors came from COV1001, a multicentre, randomized, double-blind, placebo-controlled phase I-IIa trial of Ad26.COV2.S in healthy adults. Throughout the experiments and outcome assessment, investigators stayed blinded to trial group allocation. Dosing of Ad26.COV2.S was intramuscular, at either 5x10^10 or 1x10^11 viral particles, delivered as one shot or as two shots spaced 56 days apart. The TCR-sequenced set comprised about 32 samples: some 19 Ad26.COV2.S vaccine recipients, 5 placebo recipients and 8 SARS-CoV-2 convalescent individuals. Participants in the trial were split at random into five groups of five each, receiving low-dose or high-dose Ad26.COV2.S once or twice, or else placebo on both occasions. The specificity and breadth of SARS-CoV-2-reactive T cell receptors after Ad26.COV2.S vaccination were assessed by TCRbeta repertoire sequencing.

The study at large found these results: Ad26.COV2.S recipients had higher spike-specific TCR breadth than placebo recipients (P = 0.0014). Comparing responses between vaccine doses or regimens was not something the study was powered to do. Comparable non-spike TCR breadth was observed between vaccine and placebo recipients, consistent with only spike being contained in the vaccine. Substantial breadth of spike-specific CD8+ and CD4+ T cell responses was reported after vaccination. According to the authors, total T cell responses may have been underestimated by the TCR breadth and depth analyses.

The germline V gene gives CDR1 as KGHDR and CDR2 as SFDVKD. From the cysteine through the phenylalanine, the CDR3 covers 15 amino acids. The entry retains the CDR3 DNA only, 45 bases that are in frame from base 1. Germline trimming: 4 bases from V, 4 bases from J; junction bases outside gene matches: 8. The V and J genes are TRBV24-1 and TRBJ2-5; a stretch of 7 junction bases matches TRBD1. The sequence was obtained from a person between 18 and 65 years old who received the Ad26.COV2.S COVID-19 vaccine or a placebo. The material was peripheral blood, obtained in a trial of Ad26.COV2.S vaccine versus placebo. CDR3 reads: CATSETHRGGETQYF. The nucleotides are TGTGCCACCAGTGAAACCCACAGGGGCGGAGAGACCCAGTACTTC.